This TCR beta chain was found in a study of tissue T cells after allogeneic stem cell transplantation. General study results and limits: Anatomically similar tissues had similar TCR repertoires within each patient.

TCRdb's copy holds only in-frame clones and misses some; the assay was immunoSEQ multiplex PCR. The sample includes just over 9,000 clones, more than 50% of them seen just once. CDR3 size: 15 residues. Germline V gene data show CDR1 as LNHDA and CDR2 as SQIVND (reference sequence). The trim removed 3 bases at V and 0 bases at J, leaving 2 bases unmatched. Concerning this clone itself: The antigen is undetermined. The same CDR3 can be traced to other DNA sequences in this sample.

GI sites, liver, skin and spleen were taken after median 9.75 post-mortem hours. The rearrangement uses TRBV19 and TRBJ2-3; 8 nucleotides align to TRBD2. Source: tissue from the jejunum, taken at autopsy. The TCR sequence derives from a female donor over 55 with lung cancer. Here the CDR3 DNA reads TGTGCCAGTAGTATCGGGGGGGGGAGCACAGATACGCAGTATTTT. Protein: CASSIGGGSTDTQYF.